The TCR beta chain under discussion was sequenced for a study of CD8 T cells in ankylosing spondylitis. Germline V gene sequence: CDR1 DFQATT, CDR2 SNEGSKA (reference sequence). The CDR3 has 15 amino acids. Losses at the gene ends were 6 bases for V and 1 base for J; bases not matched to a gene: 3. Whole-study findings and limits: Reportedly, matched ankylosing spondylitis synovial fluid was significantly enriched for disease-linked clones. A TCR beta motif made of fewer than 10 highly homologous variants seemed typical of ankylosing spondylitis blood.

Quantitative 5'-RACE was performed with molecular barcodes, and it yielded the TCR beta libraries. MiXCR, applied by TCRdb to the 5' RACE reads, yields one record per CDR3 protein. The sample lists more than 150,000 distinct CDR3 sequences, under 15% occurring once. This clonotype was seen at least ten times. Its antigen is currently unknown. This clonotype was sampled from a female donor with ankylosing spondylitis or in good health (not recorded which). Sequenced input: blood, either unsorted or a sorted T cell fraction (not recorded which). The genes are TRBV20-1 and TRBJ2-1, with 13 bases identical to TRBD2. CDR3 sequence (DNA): TGCAGTGCAAAGGGACTAGCGGGATCCTACAATGAGCAGTTCTTC. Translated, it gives CSAKGLAGSYNEQFF.